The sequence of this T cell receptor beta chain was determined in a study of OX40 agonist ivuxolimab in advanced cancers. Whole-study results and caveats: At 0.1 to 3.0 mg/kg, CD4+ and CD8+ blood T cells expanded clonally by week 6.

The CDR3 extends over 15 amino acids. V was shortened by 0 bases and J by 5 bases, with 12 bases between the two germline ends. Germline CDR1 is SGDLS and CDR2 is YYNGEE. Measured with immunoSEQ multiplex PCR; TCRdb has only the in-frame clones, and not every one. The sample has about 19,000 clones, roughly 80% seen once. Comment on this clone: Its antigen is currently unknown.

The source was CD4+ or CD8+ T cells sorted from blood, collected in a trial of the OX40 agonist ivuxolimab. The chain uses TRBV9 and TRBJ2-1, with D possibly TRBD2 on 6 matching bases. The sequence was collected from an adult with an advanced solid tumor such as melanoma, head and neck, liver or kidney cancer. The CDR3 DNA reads TGTGCCAGCAGCGTAGTGGCTAGCGTTAACAATGAGCAGTTCTTC. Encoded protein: CASSVVASVNNEQFF.